The 21 T cell receptor beta chains listed next were all sequenced from one sample in a study of blood T cell repertoires in COVID-19. Here immunoSEQ multiplex PCR was the method, and the copy in TCRdb shows in-frame clones only, minus some. The sample contains fewer than 250,000 clones, around 85% of which appear only once. Sequenced input: peripheral blood. These TCRs come from a woman aged 45 to 65 with acute or convalescent COVID-19.

This chain links TRBV25-1 with TRBJ2-7; 10 bases are shared with TRBD1. Germline V gives CDR1 MGHDK, CDR2 SYGVNS. J was trimmed by 3 bases and V by 6 bases; bases with no gene match: 8. The CDR3 covers 15 residues. The CDR3 sequence is CASSPGRTGGYEQYF. DNA of the CDR3: TGTGCCAGCAGCCCAGGCCGGACAGGGGGCTACGAGCAGTACTTC.

The chain employs TRBV6-6 and TRBJ2-3; TRBD2 might be the D (5 bases). Between the trimmed V and J ends, which lost 6 bases and 5 bases, there was a span of 18 bases. Germline loops: CDR1 MNHNY, CDR2 SVGAGI (reference sequence). The CDR3 contains 15 residues. CDR3 region: CASSNGLLGGDTQYF. The CDR3 DNA is TGTGCCAGCAGCAACGGGCTTCTAGGAGGAGATACGCAGTATTTT.

The V and J genes are TRBV4-1 and TRBJ1-2, with 7 bases matching TRBD1. CDR1 and CDR2 from the germline V gene are MGHRA and YSYEKL. The CDR3 has 13 residues. The ends lost 2 bases at V and 8 bases at J; junction bases unmatched: 5. The DNA for the CDR3 is TGCGCCAGCAGCCAACGGGACAGTAGCGGCTACACCTTC. It encodes CASSQRDSSGYTF.

The genes are TRBV3-1 (or the pseudogene TRBV3-2) and TRBJ2-1; 9 bases line up with TRBD2. J lost 2 bases, V lost 1 base, and 3 bases had no gene match. Germline V lookup: CDR1 LGHDT, CDR2 YNNKEL (reference sequence). CDR3 size: 16 residues. The CDR3 DNA sequence: TGTGCCAGCAGCCAAGTCGGCGGGAGGGCCTACAATGAGCAGTTCTTC. Amino acid sequence: CASSQVGGRAYNEQFF.

V and J are TRBV3-1 (or the pseudogene TRBV3-2) and TRBJ1-3, with D hard to call. Germline V gene lookup returns CDR1 LGHDT and CDR2 YNNKEL (reference sequence). The CDR3 is 14 residues long. V dropped 1 base and J dropped 0 bases, with 4 bases sitting between them. In DNA form, the CDR3 reads TGTGCCAGCAGCCAAGTCAGCTCTGGAAACACCATATATTTT. This sequence encodes CASSQVSSGNTIYF.

CDR3 sequence reads: CASSLGHFNEKLFF. Written as DNA, the CDR3 is TGTGCCAGCAGCTTGGGACACTTTAATGAAAAACTGTTTTTT. The chain combines TRBV5-6 with TRBJ1-4; D is uncertain. Germline CDR1 and CDR2: SGHDT and YYEEEE. This CDR3 spans 14 amino acids. The V gene lost 0 bases and the J gene lost 4 bases, with 7 bases spanning the gap.

The chain joins TRBV14 to TRBJ2-7; possibly TRBD2 for D (6 bases). V lost 1 base to trimming and J lost 6 bases, with 16 bases between them. Looked up from germline, CDR1 is SGHDN and CDR2 is FVKESK. The CDR3 is made up of 15 amino acids. CDR3 sequence (DNA): TGTGCCAGCAGCCAAGGGAGGGTGAGGAGGCGCGAGCAGTACTTC. This translates into CASSQGRVRRREQYF.

This clone is a singleton in its sample. The chain uses TRBV24-1 and TRBJ1-5, with D uncertain. V was clipped by 3 bases and J by 7 bases, with 9 bases between them. The CDR3 totals 13 residues. Germline assignment: CDR1 KGHDR and CDR2 SFDVKD. CDR3 loop: CATSDRGSQPQHF. Here the CDR3 DNA reads TGTGCCACCAGTGATCGAGGAAGCCAGCCCCAGCATTTT.

This chain links TRBV11-3 with TRBJ1-4; 7 bases agree with TRBD1. The CDR3 sequence is 16 residues long. Germline values: CDR1 SGHNT, CDR2 YENEEA. V shed 3 bases and J 7 bases; nucleotides not matched to a gene: 11. The CDR3 is CASSFSVQGPGEKLFF. The CDR3 DNA follows: TGTGCCAGCAGCTTCTCCGTACAGGGGCCGGGTGAAAAACTGTTTTTT.

The table lists this clone with a count of one. The V and J genes are TRBV4-3 and TRBJ2-3; tentative D call: TRBD2 (6 bases). With 0 bases removed from V and 4 bases from J, the gap between germline ends came to 17 bases. The germline V gene has CDR1 LGHNA and CDR2 YSLEER. This CDR3 is built from 17 residues. The chain's CDR3 is CASSQDFRGRMADTQYF. The CDR3 DNA is TGCGCCAGCAGCCAAGATTTTAGAGGGAGGATGGCAGATACGCAGTATTTT.

V usage is TRBV5-1 and J usage is TRBJ2-1, with TRBD2 matching over 7 bases. CDR3 length: 14 residues. From germline, CDR1 is SGHRS and CDR2 YFSETQ. V gave up 3 bases and J gave up 7 bases; unmatched junction bases: 7. This CDR3 reads CASSSSGISNEQFF. The CDR3 DNA is TGCGCCAGCAGCTCAAGCGGGATCTCGAATGAGCAGTTCTTC. Using reference TRBV5-1 and TRBJ2-1 for the parts outside the CDR3, the full variable domain is KAGVTQTPRYLIKTRGQQVTLSCSPISGHRSVSWYQQTPGQGLQFLFEYFSETQRNKGNFPGRFSGRQFSNSRSEMNVSTLELGDSALYLCASSSSGISNEQFFGPGTRLTVL.

The chain uses TRBV7-8 and TRBJ2-3, with D unclear. Germline V lookup: CDR1 SGHVS, CDR2 FQNEAQ. The ends were cut back, 5 bases at V and 2 bases at J, with 5 bases in the middle. The CDR3 extends over 12 amino acids. The CDR3 protein is CASSPYTDTQYF. CDR3 in DNA: TGTGCCAGCAGCCCCTACACAGATACGCAGTATTTT.

The genes are TRBV14 and TRBJ2-5; D perhaps matches TRBD2 (6 bases). The germline gives CDR1 SGHDN, CDR2 FVKESK. The length of the CDR3 is 15 residues. V lost 0 bases to trimming and J lost 5 bases, with 13 bases between them. CDR3 protein: CASSQEGGPPETQYF. CDR3 nucleotide sequence: TGTGCCAGCAGCCAAGAGGGGGGACCCCCTGAGACCCAGTACTTC.

The chain joins TRBV9 to TRBJ2-7; 12 bases line up with TRBD1. J lost 4 bases, V lost 4 bases, and 6 bases had no gene match. The CDR3 loop spans 15 amino acids. Germline V gene data show CDR1 as SGDLS and CDR2 as YYNGEE. In DNA, the CDR3 is TGTGCCAGCAGCAATGGGACAGGGGGCAAATACGAGCAGTACTTC. As protein: CASSNGTGGKYEQYF.

The rearrangement joins TRBV10-3 to TRBJ2-2, with a tentative D call TRBD2 (5 bases). V lost 0 bases and J 6 bases, leaving 14 bases between the germline ends. This CDR3 is 16 amino acids long. Per germline, CDR1 ENHRY and CDR2 SYGVKD. The CDR3: CAISESAGLFAGELFF. The CDR3 nucleotides are TGTGCCATCAGTGAGTCTGCCGGACTTTTTGCCGGGGAGCTGTTTTTT.

The J gene is TRBJ2-5, the V gene TRBV12-3 or TRBV12-4, with TRBD1 as a possible D gene (6 bases). V lost 3 bases, J lost 4 bases, and 9 bases lay in between. The CDR3 has 13 residues. CDR3 nucleotides: TGTGCCAGCAGTTTGGACAGCCGAGAGACCCAGTACTTC. It translates to CASSLDSRETQYF.

J is TRBJ2-3 and V is TRBV5-6; a possible D gene is TRBD2 (6 bases). Germline lookup yields CDR1 SGHDT and CDR2 YYEEEE. The V and J ends lost 4 bases and 3 bases respectively, with 12 bases between them. The CDR3 has 14 residues. The CDR3 sequence is CASSIPGATDTQYF. The CDR3 DNA is TGTGCCAGCAGCATCCCGGGAGCAACAGATACGCAGTATTTT.

The rearrangement joins TRBV12-3 or TRBV12-4 to TRBJ1-2, with D perhaps matching TRBD1 (6 bases). Trimming removed 6 bases at V and 0 bases at J, with 8 bases between. The CDR3 runs 13 residues. In DNA, the CDR3 is TGTGCCAGCAGCTGGACAGCTAACTATGGCTACACCTTC. Translating it yields CASSWTANYGYTF.

This chain joins TRBV18 and TRBJ1-3; maybe TRBD1 (5 bases). There are 16 residues in the CDR3. CDR1 KGHSH and CDR2 LQKENI come from the germline V gene. Trimming removed 3 bases from V and 4 bases from J, with 16 bases in between. The CDR3 sequence is CASSPFGRGGGNTIYF. CDR3 coding DNA: TGTGCCAGCTCACCCTTCGGGAGGGGAGGCGGAAACACCATATATTTT.

The CDR3 sequence: CASSASGTAFNEQFF. The CDR3 DNA reads TGTGCCAGCAGCGCCTCCGGGACAGCTTTCAATGAGCAGTTCTTC. The chain couples TRBV9 to TRBJ2-1; 7 bases are a match to TRBD1. CDR1 SGDLS and CDR2 YYNGEE come from the germline V gene. This CDR3 contains 15 residues. The ends lost 3 bases at V and 6 bases at J; junction bases unmatched: 9.

The chain carries TRBV7-9 and TRBJ2-1; 8 bases line up with TRBD2. This CDR3 spans 16 amino acids. The J segment lost 7 bases and the V segment lost 1 base, leaving 9 bases of the junction unmatched. Germline V gene sequence: CDR1 SEHNR, CDR2 FQNEAQ (reference sequence). As DNA, the CDR3 is TGTGCCAGCAGCTTAGAGTGGGACTTAGCGGGGAATGAGCAGTTCTTC. Amino acids: CASSLEWDLAGNEQFF.